Following are 7 T cell receptor beta chains from one sample sequenced in a study of blood T cell repertoires in COVID-19. The data were produced by immunoSEQ multiplex PCR, yet TCRdb's version contains in-frame clones alone and is incomplete. The sample consists of under 100,000 clones, about 87% of them appearing once. Sequenced: peripheral blood. All receptors derive from a man in his fifties with active COVID-19.

The rearrangement joins TRBV20-1 to TRBJ2-5, with D possibly matching TRBD2 (6 bases). V was pared by 3 bases and J by 1 base, with 9 bases between. CDR1 and CDR2 (germline): DFQATT, SNEGSKA (reference sequence). The CDR3 is 13 residues long. The CDR3 DNA sequence: TGCAGTGCTAGTATGCGGGGCCAAGAGACCCAGTACTTC. Its protein product is CSASMRGQETQYF.

CDR3 nucleotide sequence: TGTGCCAGCAGCGTCGCGACAGGGTTCACCGGGGAGCTGTTTTTT. It translates to CASSVATGFTGELFF. The chain links TRBV9 to TRBJ2-2; 7 bases are shared with TRBD1. The V and J ends lost 2 bases and 4 bases, in that order; junction bases with no gene match: 5. This CDR3 has 15 amino acids. Looked up from germline, CDR1 is SGDLS and CDR2 is YYNGEE.

V usage is TRBV11-2 and J usage is TRBJ1-1, with 8 bases matching TRBD1. V lost 3 bases to trimming and J lost 4 bases; unmatched junction nucleotides: 7. Germline CDR1 reads SGHAT; CDR2 reads FQNNGV. CDR3 length: 15 residues. The CDR3 bases are TGTGCCAGCAGCTTTCAGGGGGCGATTGGCACTGAAGCTTTCTTT. Its translation: CASSFQGAIGTEAFF. Complete variable domain (other parts from reference TRBV11-2 and TRBJ1-1): EAGVAQSPRYKIIEKRQSVAFWCNPISGHATLYWYQQILGQGPKLLIQFQNNGVVDDSQLPKDRFSAERLKGVDSTLKIQPAKLEDSAVYLCASSFQGAIGTEAFFGQGTRLTVV.

V gene TRBV27 combines with J gene TRBJ2-5, with 11 bases that match TRBD2. With 4 bases clipped from V and 6 bases from J, the junction kept 4 bases outside the gene matches. The germline V gene has CDR1 MNHEY and CDR2 SMNVEV (reference sequence). CDR3 length equals 14 residues. CDR3 DNA sequence: TGTGCCAGCAGTTCCCTAGCGGGGGGTAAGACCCAGTACTTC. Translated: CASSSLAGGKTQYF.

The gene calls are TRBV20-1 and TRBJ2-3, with TRBD1 identical over 7 bases. CDR3 length: 15 amino acids. Germline V gene sequence: CDR1 DFQATT, CDR2 SNEGSKA (reference sequence). V lost 3 bases to trimming and J lost 2 bases; unmatched junction nucleotides: 8. The CDR3 sequence is CSASKGASATDTQYF. The CDR3, as DNA: TGCAGTGCTAGTAAGGGGGCATCAGCCACAGATACGCAGTATTTT.

V usage is TRBV9 and J usage is TRBJ2-5; TRBD2 matches 11 bases. The CDR3 has 15 residues. The germline CDR1 and CDR2 sequences are SGDLS and YYNGEE. V shed 3 bases, J shed 2 bases, and the junction held 3 bases outside the gene matches. The CDR3 sequence: CASSEGLADQETQYF. DNA for the CDR3: TGTGCCAGCAGCGAGGGACTAGCGGATCAAGAGACCCAGTACTTC.

This clone was seen just once. The CDR3 here is CASSQVRDRANYGYTF. In DNA, the CDR3 is TGCGCCAGCAGCCAGGTCAGGGACAGGGCTAACTATGGCTACACCTTC. The chain combines TRBV4-3 with TRBJ1-2; 9 nucleotides match TRBD1. V lost 3 bases to trimming and J lost 0 bases; unmatched junction nucleotides: 5. The V gene's germline CDR1 is LGHNA and CDR2 YSLEER. This CDR3 comprises 16 residues.